This T cell receptor (beta chain) was recovered during a study of shared clonotypes between healthy human individuals. Study outcomes and limitations: Sequencing depth was expected to influence donor clonotype sharing.

The authors ran unsorted PBMC replicate PCRs on 300 ng DNA, 30,000 or so T cell genomes. Only in-frame clones appear in the TCRdb table, and some are missing; sequencing was by immunoSEQ multiplex PCR. The repertoire holds 470,000 or so clones, with roughly 80% as singletons. Comments on this clone: Its antigen is currently unknown.

Germline trimming cut 0 bases from V and 3 bases from J; bases unmatched to any gene: 7. The CDR3 is made up of 17 amino acids. Germline assignment: CDR1 SGDLS and CDR2 YYNGEE. The chain joins TRBV9 to TRBJ2-5; 11 bases map to TRBD2. Sequencing was done on a sample of PBMCs. The sequence was obtained from a woman in her thirties or forties in good health. Some clones in this sample may be carry-over from other donors' samples. The CDR3 loop is CASSVGGSGRAEETQYF. The CDR3 DNA reads TGTGCCAGCAGCGTAGGGGGTAGCGGGAGGGCTGAAGAGACCCAGTACTTC.